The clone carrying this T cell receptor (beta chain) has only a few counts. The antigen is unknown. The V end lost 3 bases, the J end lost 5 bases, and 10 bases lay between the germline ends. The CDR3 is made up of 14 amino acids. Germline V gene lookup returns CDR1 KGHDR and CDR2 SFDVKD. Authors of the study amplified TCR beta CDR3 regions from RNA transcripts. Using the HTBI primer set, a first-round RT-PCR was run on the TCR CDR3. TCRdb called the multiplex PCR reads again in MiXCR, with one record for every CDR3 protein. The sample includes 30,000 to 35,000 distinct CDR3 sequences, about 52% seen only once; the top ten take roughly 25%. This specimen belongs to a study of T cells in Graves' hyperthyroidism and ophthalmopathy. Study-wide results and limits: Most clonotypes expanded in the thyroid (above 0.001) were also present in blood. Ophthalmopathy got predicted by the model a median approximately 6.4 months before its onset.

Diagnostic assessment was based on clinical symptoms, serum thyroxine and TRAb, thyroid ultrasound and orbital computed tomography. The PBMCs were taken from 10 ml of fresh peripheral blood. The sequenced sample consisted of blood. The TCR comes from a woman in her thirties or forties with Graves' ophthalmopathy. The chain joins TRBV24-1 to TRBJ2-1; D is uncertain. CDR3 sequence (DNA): TGTGCCACCAGTGATGCCGGGCAGGACAATGAGCAGTTCTTC. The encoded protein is CATSDAGQDNEQFF.